This TCR beta chain was identified during a study of blood T cell repertoires in COVID-19 (dated by TCRdb to the early 2020s). At the level of the whole study: Collaborator samples came from the United States, Italy and Spain and covered acute and convalescent phases of COVID-19. The material from the prospective study consisted of cDNA or gDNA derived from T cells, B-cell-depleted T cells, or PBMCs. Subjects who had been exposed to COVID-19, were actively infected with it, or had recovered from it provided the deeply sampled blood TCRbeta repertoires that made up the dataset. The repertoires were released in a freely available public database meant as a resource for research on the immune response to SARS-CoV-2. The samples were drawn from the first 160 participants of the ongoing ImmuneRACE study and from some 1,300 subjects provided by 6 global collaborators. The sample metadata nearly always contained a de-identified subject ID, COVID-19 status, age in years and sex. Where available, HLA class I and class II types were taken from metadata supplied by the sample provider and were not determined by assay-based typing. What the work shows at the level of the full study, not this receptor alone: The amount of clinical and demographic metadata varied by source and participant and was provided uncurated.

Notes on this clone: No cognate antigen has been identified for it. Base qualities are not provided; no much larger clone lies one nucleotide away.

The immunoSEQ Assay, a bias-controlled multiplex PCR, was used to amplify TCRbeta CDR3 regions from genomic DNA. In the original analysis: Nucleated cell counts per sample were estimated from amplification of reference gene primers within the assay. To quantify the absolute abundance of each unique TCRbeta CDR3 rearrangement, sequence reads were collapsed and filtered. For each sample, productive Simpson clonality was calculated as the square root of Simpson's diversity index across productive rearrangements. The table was pulled from immuneACCESS by TCRdb, which kept in-frame rearrangements only. Such tables lose some clones; where checked, under half of the loss comes from unresolved V genes, and the rest has no known cause. From that table come the V and J calls and clone size; the DNA was used to work out D and trimming. The sample table holds 150,000 or so clones, of which approximately 86% were seen once. The ten largest clonotypes hold about 4% of the sample.

Enrolling through a virtual design, the prospective study's participants ranged in age from roughly 18 to 89 years and lived across more than 20 United States geographic areas. Cohort assignment in the prospective study relied on participant-reported clinical history from a screening survey and a study questionnaire. Exposed participants had been in contact with someone with a PCR-confirmed or clinician-diagnosed COVID-19 case within 2 weeks of study entry. Mobile phlebotomists in the prospective study collected whole blood, serum and a nasopharyngeal or oropharyngeal swab from every participant. Additional blood draws and questionnaires over an approximately two-month period could optionally be provided by prospective study participants. Before DNA extraction, prospective study blood samples were shipped either frozen or at room temperature. This receptor was taken from a woman in her thirties or forties who had been exposed to COVID-19. The sequencing input was PBMCs or T cells enriched from blood (not recorded which).

The bases read TGTGCCAGCAGTGACCGGGACAGGGCCTATGGCTACACCTTC. This codes for CASSDRDRAYGYTF. The rearranged segments are TRBV25-1 and TRBJ1-2; TRBD1 matches 9 bases in the middle. Clipping removes 3 bases from V and 4 bases from J, with 3 as the unmatched junction base count. CDR1 and CDR2, looked up from the germline V gene, are MGHDK and SYGVNS. Reading from cysteine to phenylalanine, the CDR3 counts 14 amino acids. Kept here is only the CDR3 DNA, which spans 42 bases and is read in frame from base 1.